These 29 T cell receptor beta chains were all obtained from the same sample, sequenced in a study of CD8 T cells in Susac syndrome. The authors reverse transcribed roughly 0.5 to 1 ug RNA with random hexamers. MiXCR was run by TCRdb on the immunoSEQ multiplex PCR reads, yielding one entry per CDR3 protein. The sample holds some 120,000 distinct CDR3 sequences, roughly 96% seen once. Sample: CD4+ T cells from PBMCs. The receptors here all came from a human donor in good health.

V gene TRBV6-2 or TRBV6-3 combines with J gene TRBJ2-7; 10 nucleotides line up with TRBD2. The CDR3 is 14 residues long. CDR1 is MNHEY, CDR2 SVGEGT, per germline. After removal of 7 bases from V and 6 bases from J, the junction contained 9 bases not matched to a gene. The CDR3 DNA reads TGTGCCAGCAATCTAGCGGGAGTCTCTGTCGAGCAGTACTTC. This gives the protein CASNLAGVSVEQYF.

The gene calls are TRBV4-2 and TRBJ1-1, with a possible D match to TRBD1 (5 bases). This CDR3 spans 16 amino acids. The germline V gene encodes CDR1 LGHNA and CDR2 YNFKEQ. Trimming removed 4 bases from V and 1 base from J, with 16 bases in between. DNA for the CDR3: TGTGCCAGCAGCCCCGGGACGGCAAAACGGAACACTGAAGCTTTCTTT. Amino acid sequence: CASSPGTAKRNTEAFF.

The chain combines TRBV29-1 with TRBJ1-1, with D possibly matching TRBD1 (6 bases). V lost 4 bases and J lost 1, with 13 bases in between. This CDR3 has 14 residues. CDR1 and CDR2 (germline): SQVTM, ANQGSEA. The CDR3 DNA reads TGCAGCGTTGGGTTACAGGGACCGAACACTGAAGCTTTCTTT. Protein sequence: CSVGLQGPNTEAFF.

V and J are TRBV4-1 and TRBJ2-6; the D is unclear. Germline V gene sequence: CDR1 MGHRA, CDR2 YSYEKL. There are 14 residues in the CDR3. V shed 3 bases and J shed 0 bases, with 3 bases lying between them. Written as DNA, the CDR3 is TGCGCCAGCAGCCACCTCTCTGGGGCCAACGTCCTGACTTTC. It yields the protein CASSHLSGANVLTF.

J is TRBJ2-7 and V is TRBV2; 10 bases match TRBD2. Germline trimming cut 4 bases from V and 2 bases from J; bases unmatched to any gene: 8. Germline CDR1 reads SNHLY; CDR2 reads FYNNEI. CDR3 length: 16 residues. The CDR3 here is CASSALSGGKTYEQYF. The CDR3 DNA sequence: TGTGCCAGCAGTGCTCTTAGCGGGGGGAAAACCTACGAGCAGTACTTC. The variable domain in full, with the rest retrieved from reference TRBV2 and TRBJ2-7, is EPEVTQTPSHQVTQMGQEVILRCVPISNHLYFYWYRQILGQKVEFLVSFYNNEISEKSEIFDDQFSVERPDGSNFTLKIRSTKLEDSAMYFCASSALSGGKTYEQYFGPGTRLTVT.

The CDR3 spells CASSVGTSGSFSEQYF. The CDR3 bases are TGCGCCAGCAGCGTCGGGACTAGCGGGAGCTTTTCCGAGCAGTACTTC. J is TRBJ2-7 and V is TRBV5-1; TRBD2 matches 14 bases. The CDR3 loop spans 16 amino acids. Trimming cost V 4 bases and J 6 bases; bases outside gene matches: 9. CDR1 and CDR2 (germline): SGHRS, YFSETQ. The entire variable domain, with the rest obtained from reference TRBV5-1 and TRBJ2-7, is as follows: KAGVTQTPRYLIKTRGQQVTLSCSPISGHRSVSWYQQTPGQGLQFLFEYFSETQRNKGNFPGRFSGRQFSNSRSEMNVSTLELGDSALYLCASSVGTSGSFSEQYFGPGTRLTVT.

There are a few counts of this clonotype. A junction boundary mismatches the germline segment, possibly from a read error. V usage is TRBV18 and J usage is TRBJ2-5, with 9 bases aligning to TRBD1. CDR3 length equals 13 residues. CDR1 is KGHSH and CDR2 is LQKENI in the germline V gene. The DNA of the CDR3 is TGCGCCAGCAGCCCGGGACAGGGTGAGACCCAGTACTTC. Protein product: CASSPGQGETQYF.

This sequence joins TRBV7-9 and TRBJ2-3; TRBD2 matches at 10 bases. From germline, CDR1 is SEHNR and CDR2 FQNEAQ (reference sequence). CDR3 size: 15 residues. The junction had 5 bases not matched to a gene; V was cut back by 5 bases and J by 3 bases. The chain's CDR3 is CASSVPSGRTDTQYF. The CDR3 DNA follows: TGTGCCAGCAGCGTACCTAGCGGGAGAACAGATACGCAGTATTTT. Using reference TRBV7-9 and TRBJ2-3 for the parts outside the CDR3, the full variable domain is DTGVSQNPRHKITKRGQNVTFRCDPISEHNRLYWYRQTLGQGPEFLTYFQNEAQLEKSRLLSDRFSAERPKGSFSTLEIQRTEQGDSAMYLCASSVPSGRTDTQYFGPGTRLTVL.

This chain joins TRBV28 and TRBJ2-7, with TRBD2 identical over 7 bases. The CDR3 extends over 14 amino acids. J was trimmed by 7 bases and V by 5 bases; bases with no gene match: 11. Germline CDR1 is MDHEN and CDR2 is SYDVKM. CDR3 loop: CASSLGGAGNEQYF. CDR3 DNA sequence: TGTGCCAGCAGTCTTGGGGGAGCGGGAAATGAGCAGTACTTC.

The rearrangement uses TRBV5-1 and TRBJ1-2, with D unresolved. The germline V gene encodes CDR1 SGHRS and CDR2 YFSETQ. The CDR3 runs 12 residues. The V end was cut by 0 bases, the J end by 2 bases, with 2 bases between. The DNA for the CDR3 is TGCGCCAGCAGCTTGGAAAACTATGGCTACACCTTC. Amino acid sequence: CASSLENYGYTF.

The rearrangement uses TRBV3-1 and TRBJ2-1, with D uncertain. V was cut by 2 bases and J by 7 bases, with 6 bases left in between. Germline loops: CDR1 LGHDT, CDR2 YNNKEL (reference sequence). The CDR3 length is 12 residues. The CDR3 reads CASSQTINEQFF. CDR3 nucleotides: TGTGCCAGCAGCCAAACAATAAATGAGCAGTTCTTC.

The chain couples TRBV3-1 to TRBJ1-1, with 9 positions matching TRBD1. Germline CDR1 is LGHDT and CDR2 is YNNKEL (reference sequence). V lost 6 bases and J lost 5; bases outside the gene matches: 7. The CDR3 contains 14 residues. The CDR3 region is CASRRQGGQTEAFF. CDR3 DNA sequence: TGTGCCAGCAGGAGACAGGGGGGACAAACTGAAGCTTTCTTT.

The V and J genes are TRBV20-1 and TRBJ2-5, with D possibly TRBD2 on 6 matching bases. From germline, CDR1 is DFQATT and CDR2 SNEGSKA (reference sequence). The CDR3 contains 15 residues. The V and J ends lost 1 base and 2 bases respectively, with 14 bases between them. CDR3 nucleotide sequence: TGCAGTGCTAGAGCCCCCACGGGAGATCAAGAGACCCAGTACTTC. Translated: CSARAPTGDQETQYF.

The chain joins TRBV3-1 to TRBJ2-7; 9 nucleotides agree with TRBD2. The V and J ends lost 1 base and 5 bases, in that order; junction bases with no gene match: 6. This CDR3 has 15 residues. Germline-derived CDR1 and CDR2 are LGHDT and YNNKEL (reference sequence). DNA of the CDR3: TGTGCCAGCAGCCAAGTCGGTAGCGGGAGCAACGAGCAGTACTTC. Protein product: CASSQVGSGSNEQYF.

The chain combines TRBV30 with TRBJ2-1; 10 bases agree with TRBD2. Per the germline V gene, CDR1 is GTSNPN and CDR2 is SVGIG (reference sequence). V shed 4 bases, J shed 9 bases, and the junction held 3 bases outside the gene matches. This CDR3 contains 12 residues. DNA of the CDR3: TGTGCCTGGACGGGACTAGCGTCTGAGCAGTTCTTC. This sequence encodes CAWTGLASEQFF.

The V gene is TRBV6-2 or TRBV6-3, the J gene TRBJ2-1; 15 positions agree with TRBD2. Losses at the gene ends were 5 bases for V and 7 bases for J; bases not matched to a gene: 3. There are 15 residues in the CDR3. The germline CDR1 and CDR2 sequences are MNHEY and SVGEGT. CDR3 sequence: CASSRTSGRGNEQFF. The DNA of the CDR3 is TGTGCCAGCAGTCGGACTAGCGGGAGGGGGAATGAGCAGTTCTTC.

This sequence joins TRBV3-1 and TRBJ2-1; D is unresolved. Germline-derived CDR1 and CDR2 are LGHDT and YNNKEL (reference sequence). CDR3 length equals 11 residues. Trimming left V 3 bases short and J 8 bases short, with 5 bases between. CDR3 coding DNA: TGTGCCAGCAGCCACCCCGATGAGCAGTTCTTC. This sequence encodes CASSHPDEQFF.

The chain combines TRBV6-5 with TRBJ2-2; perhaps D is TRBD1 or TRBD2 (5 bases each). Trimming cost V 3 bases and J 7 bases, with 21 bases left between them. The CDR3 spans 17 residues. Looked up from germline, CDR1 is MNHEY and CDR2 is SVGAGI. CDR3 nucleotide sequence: TGTGCCAGCAGTTATTTAGTTTCTGGGACGCACAACGGGGAGCTGTTTTTT. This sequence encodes CASSYLVSGTHNGELFF.

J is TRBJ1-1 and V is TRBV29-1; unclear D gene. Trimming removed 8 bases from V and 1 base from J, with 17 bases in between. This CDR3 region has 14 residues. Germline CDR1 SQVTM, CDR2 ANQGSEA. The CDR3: CSPMKASANTEAFF. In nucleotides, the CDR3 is TGCAGCCCTATGAAAGCCTCGGCGAACACTGAAGCTTTCTTT.

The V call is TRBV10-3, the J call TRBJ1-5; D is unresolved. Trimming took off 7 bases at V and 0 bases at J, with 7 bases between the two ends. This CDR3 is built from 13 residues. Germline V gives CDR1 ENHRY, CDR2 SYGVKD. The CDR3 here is CAITEASNQPQHF. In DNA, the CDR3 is TGTGCCATCACGGAGGCTAGCAATCAGCCCCAGCATTTT.

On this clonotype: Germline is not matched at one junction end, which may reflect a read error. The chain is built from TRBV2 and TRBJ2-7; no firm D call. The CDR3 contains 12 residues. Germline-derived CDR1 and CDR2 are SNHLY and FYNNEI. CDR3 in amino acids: CASREGTYEQYF. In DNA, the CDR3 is TGTGCCAGCAGAGAAGGAACCTACGAGCAGTACTTC.

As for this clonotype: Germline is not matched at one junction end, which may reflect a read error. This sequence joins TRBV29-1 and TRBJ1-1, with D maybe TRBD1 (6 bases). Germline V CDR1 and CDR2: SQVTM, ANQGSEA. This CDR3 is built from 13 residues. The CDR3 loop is CSAGQTTNAEAFF. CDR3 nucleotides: TGCAGCGCCGGACAGACGACGAACGCTGAAGCTTTCTTT.

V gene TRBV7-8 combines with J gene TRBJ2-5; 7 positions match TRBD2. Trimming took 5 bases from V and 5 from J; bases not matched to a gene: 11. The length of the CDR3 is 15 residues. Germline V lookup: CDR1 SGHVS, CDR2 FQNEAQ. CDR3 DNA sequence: TGTGCCAGCAGCCTCCATGGTTTGGGAGGGGAGACCCAGTACTTC. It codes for CASSLHGLGGETQYF.

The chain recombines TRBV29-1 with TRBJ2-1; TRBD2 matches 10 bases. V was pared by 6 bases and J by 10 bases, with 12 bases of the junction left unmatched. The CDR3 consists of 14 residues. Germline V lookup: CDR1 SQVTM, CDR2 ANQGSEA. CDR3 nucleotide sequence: TGCAGCGTGGACCAACTAGCGGGGACTCGGGAGCAGTTCTTC. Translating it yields CSVDQLAGTREQFF.

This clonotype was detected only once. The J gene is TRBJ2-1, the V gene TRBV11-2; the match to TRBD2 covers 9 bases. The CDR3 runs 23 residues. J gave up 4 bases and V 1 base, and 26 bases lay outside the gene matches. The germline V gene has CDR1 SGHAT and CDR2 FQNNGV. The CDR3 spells CASSLVGAGPGLAGTKPYNEQFF. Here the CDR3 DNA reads TGTGCCAGCAGCTTAGTGGGGGCAGGGCCCGGGCTAGCGGGGACCAAGCCATACAATGAGCAGTTCTTC. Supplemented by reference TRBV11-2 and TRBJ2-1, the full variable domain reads EAGVAQSPRYKIIEKRQSVAFWCNPISGHATLYWYQQILGQGPKLLIQFQNNGVVDDSQLPKDRFSAERLKGVDSTLKIQPAKLEDSAVYLCASSLVGAGPGLAGTKPYNEQFFGPGTRLTVL.

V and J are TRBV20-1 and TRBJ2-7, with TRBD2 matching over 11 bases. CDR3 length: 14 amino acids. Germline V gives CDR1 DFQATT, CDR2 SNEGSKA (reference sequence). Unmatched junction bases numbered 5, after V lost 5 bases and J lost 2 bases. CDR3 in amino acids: CSAGTSGGPYEQYF. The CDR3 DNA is TGCAGTGCTGGGACTAGCGGAGGACCCTACGAGCAGTACTTC.

DNA for the CDR3: TGTGCCAGCAGCCGCCCGCTATTCTCTGGGGCCAACGTCCTGACTTTC. This translates into CASSRPLFSGANVLTF. V and J are TRBV3-1 and TRBJ2-6; D unresolved. CDR3 length: 16 amino acids. Germline CDR1 is LGHDT and CDR2 is YNNKEL (reference sequence). V lost 4 bases, J lost 0 bases, and 10 bases lay in between.

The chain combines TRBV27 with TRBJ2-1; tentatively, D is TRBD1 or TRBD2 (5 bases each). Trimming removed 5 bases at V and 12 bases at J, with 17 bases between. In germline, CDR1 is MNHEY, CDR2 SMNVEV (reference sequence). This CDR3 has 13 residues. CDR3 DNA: TGTGCCAGCAGTAGGGGACGCCTCGGCGTGCAGTTCTTC. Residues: CASSRGRLGVQFF.

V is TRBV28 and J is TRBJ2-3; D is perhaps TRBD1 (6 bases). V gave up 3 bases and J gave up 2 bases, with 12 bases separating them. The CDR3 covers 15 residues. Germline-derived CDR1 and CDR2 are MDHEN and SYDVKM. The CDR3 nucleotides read TGTGCCAGCAGTTTCGTGGACAGCCTCACAGATACGCAGTATTTT. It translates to CASSFVDSLTDTQYF. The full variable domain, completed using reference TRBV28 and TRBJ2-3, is DVKVTQSSRYLVKRTGEKVFLECVQDMDHENMFWYRQDPGLGLRLIYFSYDVKMKEKGDIPEGYSVSREKKERFSLILESASTNQTSMYLCASSFVDSLTDTQYFGPGTRLTVL.